Given below is one T cell receptor beta chain in context. Germline lookup yields CDR1 SGHAT and CDR2 FQNNGV. The CDR3 is 14 amino acids. The V and J ends lost 9 bases and 0 bases, in that order; junction bases with no gene match: 6. Sequencing was performed with immunoSEQ multiplex PCR; in TCRdb, only in-frame clones are kept and a portion is missing. The table has roughly 180,000 clones, 85% seen once. These data belong to a study of blood T cell repertoires in COVID-19. As for the study in general: Italy, Spain and the United States were the sources of the convalescent and acute COVID-19 samples.

Sequencing was done on a sample of peripheral blood. The V gene is TRBV11-2, the J gene TRBJ2-5; 8 nucleotides align to TRBD2. This clonotype was sampled from a woman between 50 and 59 years old with COVID-19, enrolled during active disease. The DNA for the CDR3 is TGTGCCAGTATGGTCGGGGGGGACCAAGAGACCCAGTACTTC. Translated: CASMVGGDQETQYF.